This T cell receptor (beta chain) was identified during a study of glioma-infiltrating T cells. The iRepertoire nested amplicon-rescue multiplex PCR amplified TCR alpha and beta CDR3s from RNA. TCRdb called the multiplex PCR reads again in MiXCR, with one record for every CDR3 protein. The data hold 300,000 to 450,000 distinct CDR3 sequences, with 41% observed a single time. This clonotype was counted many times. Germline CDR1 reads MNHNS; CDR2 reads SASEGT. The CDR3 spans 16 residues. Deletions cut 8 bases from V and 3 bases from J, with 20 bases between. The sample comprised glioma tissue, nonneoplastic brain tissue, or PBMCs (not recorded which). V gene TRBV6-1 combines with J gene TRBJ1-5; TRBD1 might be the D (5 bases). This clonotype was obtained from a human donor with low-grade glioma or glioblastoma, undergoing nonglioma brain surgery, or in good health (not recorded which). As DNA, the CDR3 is TGTGCCAGCGAACCGGGGCCACAGAGAACCAATCAGCCCCAGCATTTT. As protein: CASEPGPQRTNQPQHF.